This TCR beta chain was identified in a study of cytomegalovirus exposure and HLA in healthy donors. Study-level findings and limits: Presence/absence analysis assumed near-uniform sequencing depth across donors. Reports state that TCR beta sequences accurately predicted most subjects' HLA-A and HLA-B alleles.

Per germline, CDR1 PRHDT and CDR2 FYEKMQ (reference sequence). This CDR3 spans 15 amino acids. V was clipped by 1 base and J by 2 bases, with 11 bases between them. As to this clone: Its antigen is not known.

PCR amplification relied on 60 Vbeta primers (plus 13 Jbeta primers). This table comes from immunoSEQ multiplex PCR, and its TCRdb copy is limited to in-frame clones, with some not included. There are around 100,000 clones in the sample; less than 85% occur only once, and roughly 4.9% lies in the top ten. The sequenced sample was PBMCs. The chain joins TRBV13 to TRBJ1-1; possible D gene TRBD1, 6 bases. The origin of this receptor is a woman aged 18-30 years in good health and CMV-seropositive. CDR3 amino acids: CASSLDLDSNTEAFF. CDR3 bases: TGTGCCAGCAGCTTAGACCTGGACAGTAACACTGAAGCTTTCTTT.